This T cell receptor (beta chain) stems from a study of blood T cells in healthy people across ages. There are 15 residues in the CDR3. V was trimmed by 6 bases and J by 2 bases, leaving 16 bases between them. Germline V CDR1 and CDR2: MNHEY, SMNVEV (reference sequence). PCR was performed a second time for about 7 to 11 cycles using a sample-barcoded 5' primer and a J-beta primer mix. TCRdb called the 5' RACE reads again in MiXCR, with one record for every CDR3 protein. The sample has approximately 830,000 distinct CDR3 sequences, approximately 67% seen once. The sample taken for sequencing was blood. The chain joins TRBV27 to TRBJ2-5; a weak D match, TRBD1 (6 bases). The TCR originated in a man aged 30 to 45 in good health. The CDR3 sequence: CASSTLGTTQETQYF. CDR3 nucleotides: TGTGCCAGCAGCACCCTGGGGACAACTCAAGAGACCCAGTACTTC.